The rows below give T cell receptor beta chains drawn from one sample of a study of blood T cell repertoires in COVID-19. Sequenced by immunoSEQ multiplex PCR; TCRdb stores in-frame clones only, minus some. The sample shows 140,000 or so clones, roughly 87% of them seen only once. Sample: peripheral blood. The receptors derive from a woman in her forties or fifties with acute or convalescent COVID-19. The CDR3 runs from the conserved cysteine through the conserved F or W. A D gene is named only where the DNA matches it firmly. Size tells how often a clone was seen (once, few, many) or the class of an expanded clone, and some rows leave it out.

TRBJ1-1 few - 14 TRBV2 CASSEYRENTEAFF TGTGCCAGCAGTGAGTACAGGGAGAACACTGAAGCTTTCTTT
TRBJ2-3 - - 14 TRBV11-2 CASSFQRTTDTQYF TGTGCCAGCAGCTTTCAGCGTACCACAGATACGCAGTATTTT
TRBJ1-2 - - 12 TRBV2 CASSDGAGGYTF TGTGCCAGCAGTGACGGCGCGGGGGGCTACACCTTC
TRBJ2-3 - TRBD1 14 TRBV6-2/TRBV6-3 CASSRQGAADTQYF TGTGCCAGCAGCCGACAGGGGGCCGCAGATACGCAGTATTTT
TRBJ2-7 - - 16 TRBV15 CATSRTRTPTSYEQYF TGTGCCACCAGCAGAACCAGGACACCTACATCCTACGAGCAGTACTTC
TRBJ1-1 - - 14 TRBV5-1 CASSLQSMNTEAFF TGCGCCAGCAGCTTACAGAGCATGAACACTGAAGCTTTCTTT
TRBJ1-2 - - 14 TRBV6-5 CASISPREFNGYTF TGTGCCAGCATATCGCCCCGGGAGTTCAATGGCTACACCTTC
TRBJ2-1 - TRBD2 16 TRBV28 CASSSSGGGPHNEQFF TGTGCCAGCAGTTCTTCTGGCGGGGGGCCCCACAATGAGCAGTTCTTC
TRBJ2-7 - TRBD2 13 TRBV30 CAWGLAGAYEQYF TGTGCCTGGGGACTAGCGGGGGCCTACGAGCAGTACTTC
TRBJ1-2 - TRBD1 14 TRBV30 CAWQGGFGGYGYTF TGTGCCTGGCAGGGGGGATTTGGGGGCTATGGCTACACCTTC
TRBJ1-4 - - 16 TRBV6-5 CASSYSTPPTNEKLFF TGTGCCAGCAGTTACTCGACTCCCCCAACTAATGAAAAACTGTTTTTT
TRBJ1-3 - - 15 TRBV9 CASSVALTGRNTIYF TGTGCCAGCAGCGTAGCTCTAACAGGGAGAAACACCATATATTTT
TRBJ1-4 once TRBD1 13 TRBV5-6 CASSEDRGEKLFF TGTGCCAGCAGCGAGGACAGGGGCGAAAAACTGTTTTTT
TRBJ1-2 - - 15 TRBV19 CASSGARAVSYGYTF TGTGCCAGTAGTGGGGCCCGGGCGGTAAGCTATGGCTACACCTTC
TRBJ2-7 - TRBD1 14 TRBV3-1/TRBV3-2 CASSPPGQVYEQYF TGTGCCAGCAGCCCTCCTGGACAGGTCTACGAGCAGTACTTC
TRBJ2-7 - TRBD2 15 TRBV30 CAWSKTGLEVLEQYF TGTGCCTGGAGTAAAACGGGACTAGAGGTCCTCGAGCAGTACTTC
TRBJ1-1 - TRBD1 18 TRBV4-1 CASSQIPGQGFGDTEAFF TGCGCCAGCAGCCAAATCCCGGGACAGGGGTTCGGGGACACTGAAGCTTTCTTT
TRBJ2-7 - TRBD2 15 TRBV13 CASSLSGGGSYEQYF TGTGCCAGCAGCTTATCAGGCGGGGGGTCCTACGAGCAGTACTTC
TRBJ1-5 - - 13 TRBV12-5 CASGWGTGQPQHF TGTGCTAGTGGTTGGGGGACTGGTCAGCCCCAGCATTTT
TRBJ1-1 - TRBD1 14 TRBV2 CASGYRGRSTEAFF TGTGCCAGCGGCTACAGGGGGCGGAGCACTGAAGCTTTCTTT
TRBJ2-1 - TRBD2 16 TRBV5-4 CASRQTSGRQYNEQFF TGTGCCAGCAGGCAGACTAGCGGGAGACAATACAATGAGCAGTTCTTC
TRBJ1-2 - - 15 TRBV5-1 CASSLEPLGDYGYTF TGCGCCAGCAGCTTGGAGCCCCTCGGGGACTATGGCTACACCTTC
TRBJ1-1 - - 14 TRBV15 CATSRRRTATEAFF TGTGCCACCAGCAGGAGGAGGACTGCGACTGAAGCTTTCTTT
TRBJ1-1 few TRBD1 11 TRBV6-5 CASSRDSEAFF TGTGCCAGCAGTCGGGACAGTGAAGCTTTCTTT
TRBJ1-1 - - 13 TRBV2 CASSEQEATEAFF TGTGCCAGCAGTGAACAAGAGGCCACTGAAGCTTTCTTT
TRBJ1-1 once TRBD1 15 TRBV19 CASSLEGQGPTEAFF TGTGCCAGTAGTTTGGAGGGACAGGGTCCCACTGAAGCTTTCTTT
TRBJ1-1 - - 14 TRBV2 CASIMSPSWTEAFF TGTGCCAGCATTATGAGCCCATCGTGGACTGAAGCTTTCTTT
TRBJ2-5 - - 15 TRBV6-5 CASSLVGLPQETQYF TGTGCCAGCAGTTTAGTAGGACTCCCTCAAGAGACCCAGTACTTC
TRBJ1-5 - TRBD1 16 TRBV27 CASSLSTGGGNQPQHF TGTGCCAGCAGTTTATCGACAGGGGGCGGCAATCAGCCCCAGCATTTT
TRBJ1-1 - - 15 TRBV7-9 CASSLGVSRNTEAFF TGTGCCAGCAGCTTAGGAGTTTCTAGGAACACTGAAGCTTTCTTT
TRBJ2-1 - - 15 TRBV5-1 CASSLVRQLDNEQFF TGCGCCAGCAGCTTGGTCCGCCAACTCGACAATGAGCAGTTCTTC
TRBJ1-1 - TRBD1 17 TRBV4-2 CASSQDPRDRAFSEAFF TGTGCCAGCAGCCAAGATCCCCGGGACAGGGCATTCTCAGAAGCTTTCTTT
TRBJ2-3 - - 14 TRBV24-1 CATSYRVSTDTQYF TGTGCCACCAGCTACAGGGTGAGCACAGATACGCAGTATTTT
TRBJ2-1 - - 13 TRBV7-9 CASSLDIYNEQFF TGTGCCAGCAGCTTAGACATTTACAATGAGCAGTTCTTC
TRBJ2-7 - - 14 TRBV20-1 CSASPGTLTYEQYF TGCAGTGCTAGTCCCGGGACTCTGACCTACGAGCAGTACTTC
TRBJ2-2 few TRBD1 17 TRBV4-2 CASSQVSTGAHTGELFF TGTGCCAGCAGCCAAGTGTCGACAGGGGCCCACACCGGGGAGCTGTTTTTT
TRBJ2-3 - TRBD2 15 TRBV7-7 CASSLIAGITDTQYF TGTGCCAGCAGTCTAATAGCGGGGATCACAGATACGCAGTATTTT
TRBJ1-1 - - 13 TRBV6-5 CASSYRGRTEAFF TGTGCCAGCAGTTACAGAGGGAGAACTGAAGCTTTCTTT
TRBJ2-7 - TRBD2 12 TRBV24-1 CATSDLAGGQYF TGTGCCACCAGTGATTTAGCGGGAGGGCAGTACTTC
TRBJ2-7 - - 12 TRBV10-1 CASSETSYEQYF TGCGCCAGCAGTGAAACTTCGTACGAGCAGTACTTC
TRBJ2-2 - TRBD2 18 TRBV4-1 CASSPPARTSGGRGELFF TGCGCCAGCAGCCCCCCAGCCCGGACTAGCGGGGGAAGGGGGGAGCTGTTTTTT
TRBJ1-5 few - 17 TRBV19 CASSYSGLSGSNQPQHF TGTGCCAGTAGTTACTCAGGGCTGAGTGGTAGCAATCAGCCCCAGCATTTT
TRBJ1-2 - TRBD1 17 TRBV27 CASSHTGTGAMNYGYTF TGTGCCAGCAGTCATACCGGGACAGGGGCTATGAACTATGGCTACACCTTC
TRBJ2-1 - - 15 TRBV11-2 CASSSTLSSYNEQFF TGTGCCAGCAGCTCCACCCTGAGCTCCTACAATGAGCAGTTCTTC
TRBJ1-2 - TRBD1 14 TRBV6-5 CASSTGQGMRGYTF TGTGCCAGCAGTACAGGACAGGGGATGAGGGGCTACACCTTC
TRBJ1-2 - - 15 TRBV18 CASSRSFRSHYGYTF TGTGCCAGCTCACGCTCATTCCGGAGCCACTATGGCTACACCTTC
TRBJ2-7 - - 13 TRBV7-9 CASSSFSSYEQYF TGTGCCAGCAGCTCCTTCAGCTCCTACGAGCAGTACTTC
TRBJ2-3 few TRBD2 18 TRBV19 CASSGGTSGTPSTDTQYF TGTGCCAGTAGTGGGGGGACTAGCGGAACGCCTAGCACAGATACGCAGTATTTT